Listed here is a single TCR beta chain. Time point in this sample: longitudinal time-point 3. Maryland, USA blood bank volunteers served as healthy controls. The data were taken from a study of neurological immune-mediated disorders. By 5'RACE with 10-nucleotide random UMIs, the cDNA was made. MiXCR, run by TCRdb on the 5' RACE reads, gives a single entry per CDR3 protein. The table records tens of thousands of distinct CDR3 sequences, around an eighth of them present only once. Germline values: CDR1 SGHRS, CDR2 YFSETQ. The length of the CDR3 is 15 residues. Trimming pared 0 bases from V and 6 bases from J, leaving 16 bases between.

Sequencing was done on a sample of PBMCs. The rearrangement joins TRBV5-1 to TRBJ2-7, with D perhaps matching TRBD1 or TRBD2 (5 bases each). The source of this sequence is a man under 40 in good health. CDR3: CASSLEGERGGEQYF. The CDR3 bases are TGCGCCAGCAGCTTGGAAGGGGAAAGAGGAGGCGAGCAGTACTTC.